Listed here are 22 T cell receptor beta chains from one sample, sequenced in a study of blood T cell repertoires in COVID-19. Assay used: immunoSEQ multiplex PCR; TCRdb lists only in-frame clones, some missing. The profile shows about 200,000 clones, 80% of them singletons. Material: PBMCs or T cells enriched from blood (not recorded which). The source is a middle-aged woman with acute COVID-19.

J is TRBJ1-1 and V is TRBV6-5; 8 bases match TRBD1. V lost 6 bases, J lost 7 bases, and 4 bases stayed unmatched. Germline V gene sequence: CDR1 MNHEY, CDR2 SVGAGI. The CDR3 sequence is 12 residues long. In nucleotides, the CDR3 is TGTGCCAGCAGGAGAGGACAGGGTGAAGCTTTCTTT. Translating it yields CASRRGQGEAFF.

The chain uses TRBV7-2 and TRBJ1-5; a weak D match, TRBD1 (6 bases). With 6 bases removed from V and 6 bases from J, the gap between germline ends came to 15 bases. The CDR3 runs 14 residues. Germline V gene lookup returns CDR1 SGHTA and CDR2 FQGNSA. The CDR3 spells CASSWGGPSQPQHF. The CDR3 DNA is TGTGCCAGCAGTTGGGGGGGGCCGAGTCAGCCCCAGCATTTT.

The gene calls are TRBV5-6 and TRBJ2-3; 8 bases are a match to TRBD2. This CDR3 spans 16 amino acids. Trimming cost V 5 bases and J 3 bases; bases outside gene matches: 11. Germline V CDR1 and CDR2: SGHDT, YYEEEE. The CDR3 region is CASRLMGLDQTDTQYF. In DNA, the CDR3 is TGTGCCAGCAGGCTAATGGGACTAGACCAAACAGATACGCAGTATTTT.

The count of this clone is one. The chain carries TRBV6-5 and TRBJ2-3; TRBD2 agrees at 7 bases. The junction had 9 bases not matched to a gene; V was cut back by 4 bases and J by 2 bases. This CDR3 is 16 amino acids long. In germline, CDR1 is MNHEY, CDR2 SVGAGI. In nucleotides, the CDR3 is TGTGCCAGCAGTTCCCCGGGACTACCAATCACAGATACGCAGTATTTT. It translates to CASSSPGLPITDTQYF.

V is TRBV11-3 and J is TRBJ1-1; D ambiguous. From germline, CDR1 is SGHNT and CDR2 YENEEA. This CDR3 region has 13 residues. Trimming took off 1 base at V and 5 bases at J, with 8 bases between the two ends. CDR3 amino acids: CASSLGRETEAFF. CDR3 nucleotides: TGTGCCAGCAGCTTAGGGAGGGAAACTGAAGCTTTCTTT.

The chain carries TRBV30 and TRBJ2-3; TRBD2 agrees at 14 bases. J was trimmed by 5 bases and V by 8 bases; bases with no gene match: 3. The CDR3 sequence is 13 residues long. Germline CDR1 reads GTSNPN; CDR2 reads SVGIG (reference sequence). The CDR3 spells CARTSGGRDTQYF. The CDR3 DNA sequence: TGTGCCAGGACTAGCGGGGGGAGAGATACGCAGTATTTT.

The rearrangement uses TRBV6-2 or TRBV6-3 and TRBJ2-5; tentative D call: TRBD1 (5 bases). This CDR3 contains 13 residues. Looked up from germline, CDR1 is MNHEY and CDR2 is SVGEGT. V was pared by 3 bases and J by 4 bases, with 9 bases between. The CDR3 bases are TGTGCCAGCAGTTATAGGGGCCCAGAGACCCAGTACTTC. Its translation is CASSYRGPETQYF.

The V gene is TRBV30, the J gene TRBJ1-4; TRBD1 agrees at 8 bases. Trimming cost V 0 bases and J 8 bases; bases outside gene matches: 11. The CDR3 loop spans 16 amino acids. CDR1 is GTSNPN, CDR2 SVGIG, per germline (reference sequence). CDR3 residues: CAWSVLLGQGREKLFF. CDR3 nucleotides: TGTGCCTGGAGTGTACTTCTAGGACAGGGACGAGAAAAACTGTTTTTT.

This chain joins TRBV30 and TRBJ1-2; 10 nucleotides line up with TRBD1. V lost 4 bases, J lost 4 bases, and 12 bases stayed unmatched. CDR3 size: 16 residues. CDR1 and CDR2 (germline): GTSNPN, SVGIG (reference sequence). The CDR3 is CAWILLEDRGAYGYTF. The CDR3 region has the DNA TGTGCCTGGATTTTGTTAGAGGACAGGGGGGCCTATGGCTACACCTTC.

The chain joins TRBV19 to TRBJ2-7; TRBD2 is a possible D gene (5 bases). Germline V gene data show CDR1 as LNHDA and CDR2 as SQIVND (reference sequence). The CDR3 is made up of 12 amino acids. V lost 8 bases and J 2 bases, leaving 10 bases between the germline ends. DNA of the CDR3: TGTGCCAGTCGGAGCGGAGCCTACGAGCAGTACTTC. Translated: CASRSGAYEQYF.

This rearrangement joins TRBV5-1 to TRBJ2-3; 7 nucleotides align to TRBD1. The CDR3 spans 16 residues. Germline V gene data show CDR1 as SGHRS and CDR2 as YFSETQ. Unmatched junction bases numbered 7, after V lost 3 bases and J lost 0 bases. The CDR3 DNA is TGCGCCAGCAGCTGGATGGGACAGCCTAGCACAGATACGCAGTATTTT. Encoded protein: CASSWMGQPSTDTQYF.

This chain connects TRBV24-1 to TRBJ2-3; 7 nucleotides align to TRBD1. Germline loops: CDR1 KGHDR, CDR2 SFDVKD. There are 14 residues in the CDR3. V trimming: 4 bases; J trimming: 3 bases; junction bases outside the gene matches: 3. CDR3 loop: CATSEGGRTDTQYF. The CDR3 coding sequence is TGTGCCACCAGTGAAGGGGGCCGTACAGATACGCAGTATTTT.

The V call is TRBV11-1, the J call TRBJ1-3; unclear D gene. This CDR3 has 13 amino acids. Trimming removed 4 bases from V and 7 bases from J, with 11 bases in between. Germline lookup yields CDR1 SGHAT and CDR2 FQDESV (reference sequence). As DNA, the CDR3 is TGTGCCAGCAGCTCCTTAACCCGGAACACCATATATTTT. It encodes CASSSLTRNTIYF.

This clone is a singleton in its sample. The V call is TRBV11-2, the J call TRBJ1-1; 7 bases line up with TRBD1. The trim removed 5 bases at V and 1 base at J, leaving 7 bases unmatched. CDR1 and CDR2 (germline): SGHAT, FQNNGV. This CDR3 spans 15 amino acids. The CDR3 nucleotides are TGTGCCAGCAGCCTCAGACAGGGAAGGAACACTGAAGCTTTCTTT. Translating it yields CASSLRQGRNTEAFF.

The chain couples TRBV28 to TRBJ1-1; D possibly corresponds to TRBD1 (6 bases). This CDR3 comprises 13 residues. Germline V gives CDR1 MDHEN, CDR2 SYDVKM. With 7 bases removed from V and 3 bases from J, the gap between germline ends came to 12 bases. The CDR3 DNA reads TGTGCCAGCAACGGGACACCCTACACTGAAGCTTTCTTT. Translation: CASNGTPYTEAFF.

This clone was observed many times. V usage is TRBV29-1 and J usage is TRBJ1-6; 10 nucleotides agree with TRBD1. With V trimmed by 4 bases and J by 9 bases, 6 bases remained unmatched. Germline CDR1 reads SQVTM; CDR2 reads ANQGSEA. The length of the CDR3 is 14 residues. This CDR3 reads CSVAGTGETSPLHF. CDR3 sequence (DNA): TGCAGCGTTGCCGGGACAGGGGAAACTTCACCCCTCCACTTT.

The chain employs TRBV6-4 and TRBJ1-3, with a tentative D call TRBD1 (6 bases). From germline, CDR1 is MRHNA and CDR2 SNTAGT. The V and J ends lost 6 bases and 0 bases respectively, with 15 bases between them. The CDR3 is 16 amino acids. The CDR3 here is CASRGIGTPSGNTIYF. The CDR3 coding sequence is TGTGCCAGCAGGGGCATCGGGACACCCTCTGGAAACACCATATATTTT.

This chain links TRBV7-3 with TRBJ1-2; D may be TRBD1 (6 bases). The CDR3 runs to 13 residues. Germline V gene sequence: CDR1 SGHTA, CDR2 FQGTGA. V shed 2 bases and J shed 7 bases, with 11 bases lying between them. The CDR3 region is CASSLESGVGYTF. The CDR3 DNA sequence: TGTGCCAGCAGCTTAGAGTCAGGGGTTGGCTACACCTTC.

The chain carries TRBV5-4 and TRBJ2-3; D perhaps matches TRBD2 (7 bases). Germline CDR1 reads SGHNT; CDR2 reads YYREEE (reference sequence). This CDR3 is 16 amino acids long. Trimming cost V 4 bases and J 5 bases, with 20 bases left between them. The CDR3 spells CASSLPRGGPKDTQYF. In DNA form, the CDR3 reads TGTGCCAGCAGCCTACCCAGGGGAGGGCCGAAAGATACGCAGTATTTT.

The chain uses TRBV5-4 and TRBJ2-7, with D maybe TRBD1 (5 bases). The length of the CDR3 is 16 residues. In germline, CDR1 is SGHNT, CDR2 YYREEE (reference sequence). Trimming removed 3 bases from V and 0 bases from J, with 16 bases in between. In DNA form, the CDR3 reads TGTGCCAGCAGCTCGCCGGGCAGACAGCGCTCCTACGAGCAGTACTTC. Translation gives CASSSPGRQRSYEQYF.

J is TRBJ2-4 and V is TRBV3-1 (or the pseudogene TRBV3-2), with D possibly TRBD1 on 6 matching bases. The CDR3 loop spans 15 amino acids. Germline V CDR1 and CDR2: LGHDT, YNNKEL (reference sequence). V was trimmed by 2 bases and J by 2 bases, leaving 10 bases between them. The CDR3 sequence: CASSQNRATKNIQYF. The CDR3 nucleotides are TGTGCCAGCAGCCAAAACAGGGCGACCAAAAACATTCAGTACTTC.

Comments on this clone: Other DNA sequences in this sample translate to the same CDR3. The chain joins TRBV6-5 to TRBJ1-5, with D unclear. Germline assignment: CDR1 MNHEY and CDR2 SVGAGI. This CDR3 has 15 residues. V lost 6 bases and J lost 1, with 13 bases in between. CDR3 region: CASSFGGRSNQPQHF. In nucleotides, the CDR3 is TGTGCCAGCAGCTTCGGAGGCCGGAGCAATCAGCCCCAGCATTTT.